Listed below are T cell receptor beta chains from one sample, sequenced in a study of cytomegalovirus exposure and HLA in healthy donors. Libraries were prepared by immunoSEQ multiplex PCR; TCRdb keeps only in-frame clonotypes and omits some of them. The sample records some 110,000 clones, 70% to 85% being singletons. Sequenced: PBMCs. Receptors were obtained from a woman aged 45-65 years in good health and CMV-seropositive. The CDR3 runs from the conserved cysteine through the conserved F or W. D genes are given only for firm matches. Rows give clone size only sometimes, using once, few, many, or a class for an expanded clone.

abundance: few
d_gene: .
v_gene: TRBV10-3
len: 15
j_gene: TRBJ1-3
CDR3nt: TGTGCCATCAGCCAAACCCCAGGGGCTGGAAACACCATATATTTT
CDR3aa: CAISQTPGAGNTIYF

abundance: few
d_gene: .
v_gene: TRBV19
len: 15
j_gene: TRBJ2-2
CDR3nt: TGTGCCAGTAGGAAACAGGGAACGAACACCGGGGAGCTGTTTTTT
CDR3aa: CASRKQGTNTGELFF

abundance: .
d_gene: TRBD1
v_gene: TRBV7-2
len: 15
j_gene: TRBJ1-5
CDR3nt: TGTGCCAGCAGCTTAATGGGACAGGGAAGTCAGCCCCAGCATTTT
CDR3aa: CASSLMGQGSQPQHF

abundance: .
d_gene: .
v_gene: TRBV7-3
len: 13
j_gene: TRBJ2-1
CDR3nt: TGTGCCAGCAGCCGTTACACAGTGAATGAGCAGTTCTTC
CDR3aa: CASSRYTVNEQFF

abundance: .
d_gene: .
v_gene: TRBV19
len: 16
j_gene: TRBJ1-2
CDR3nt: TGTGCCAGTAGTATAGAAGCCCAGGGAAGTATCGGCGGCTACACCTTC
CDR3aa: CASSIEAQGSIGGYTF

abundance: .
d_gene: TRBD1
v_gene: TRBV27
len: 14
j_gene: TRBJ1-1
CDR3nt: TGTGCCAGCAGTCTCAGGGGGCCAAACACTGAAGCTTTCTTT
CDR3aa: CASSLRGPNTEAFF

abundance: .
d_gene: TRBD1
v_gene: TRBV18
len: 12
j_gene: TRBJ2-2
CDR3nt: TGTGCCGGGGGACAGTACACCGGGGAGCTGTTTTTT
CDR3aa: CAGGQYTGELFF

abundance: .
d_gene: .
v_gene: TRBV10-3
len: 16
j_gene: TRBJ2-3
CDR3nt: TGTGCCATCAGTGATTCTTTAGGGGGGGGGCTCGATACGCAGTATTTT
CDR3aa: CAISDSLGGGLDTQYF

abundance: .
d_gene: TRBD2
v_gene: TRBV27
len: 18
j_gene: TRBJ2-6
CDR3nt: TGTGCCAGCAGTACCGGGACTAGCGGGAGCATCTGGGCCAACGTCCTGACTTTC
CDR3aa: CASSTGTSGSIWANVLTF

abundance: once
d_gene: .
v_gene: TRBV27
len: 11
j_gene: TRBJ2-2
CDR3nt: TGTGCCAGTTCCGGTTTCGGGGAGCTGTTTTTT
CDR3aa: CASSGFGELFF

abundance: .
d_gene: TRBD2
v_gene: TRBV6-5
len: 15
j_gene: TRBJ2-7
CDR3nt: TGTGCCAGCAGTTACGGTCTAGCGGGAGGCTACGAGCAGTACTTC
CDR3aa: CASSYGLAGGYEQYF

abundance: .
d_gene: .
v_gene: TRBV2
len: 15
j_gene: TRBJ2-7
CDR3nt: TGTGCCAGCAGTGAATACGGGCTAGCTCTAGCCGAGCAGTACTTC
CDR3aa: CASSEYGLALAEQYF

abundance: .
d_gene: .
v_gene: TRBV7-2
len: 15
j_gene: TRBJ2-3
CDR3nt: TGTGCCAGCAGCTTAGCCGACACTCGCACAGATACGCAGTATTTT
CDR3aa: CASSLADTRTDTQYF

abundance: few
d_gene: .
v_gene: TRBV18
len: 13
j_gene: TRBJ1-1
CDR3nt: TGTGCCAGCTCTCCAACATATAACACTGAAGCTTTCTTT
CDR3aa: CASSPTYNTEAFF

abundance: once
d_gene: TRBD1
v_gene: TRBV2
len: 15
j_gene: TRBJ1-5
CDR3nt: TGTGCCAGCAGGGGGACAGGGGGCGGCAATCAGCCCCAGCATTTT
CDR3aa: CASRGTGGGNQPQHF

abundance: .
d_gene: .
v_gene: TRBV5-1
len: 14
j_gene: TRBJ1-1
CDR3nt: TGCGCCAGCAGCTTGTCTGGGTCGGGCACTGAAGCTTTCTTT
CDR3aa: CASSLSGSGTEAFF

abundance: few
d_gene: .
v_gene: TRBV7-9
len: 15
j_gene: TRBJ1-1
CDR3nt: TGTGCCAGCAGCTTCCCGGACAGTTGGAACACTGAAGCTTTCTTT
CDR3aa: CASSFPDSWNTEAFF

abundance: .
d_gene: .
v_gene: TRBV5-1
len: 14
j_gene: TRBJ1-1
CDR3nt: TGCGCCAGCAGCTTGTTCGCGGCGAACACTGAAGCTTTCTTC
CDR3aa: CASSLFAANTEAFF

abundance: .
d_gene: .
v_gene: TRBV18
len: 14
j_gene: TRBJ1-3
CDR3nt: TGTGCCAGCTCACCTCCGGGGAGGGGAAACACCATATATTTT
CDR3aa: CASSPPGRGNTIYF

abundance: .
d_gene: .
v_gene: TRBV10-2
len: 14
j_gene: TRBJ2-1
CDR3nt: TGCGCCAGCAGTGAGTTGGGACTCTACAATGAGCAGTTCTTC
CDR3aa: CASSELGLYNEQFF

abundance: .
d_gene: TRBD1
v_gene: TRBV9
len: 14
j_gene: TRBJ2-7
CDR3nt: TGTGCCAGCAACAAGGGACAGAGCTCCTACGAGCAGTACTTC
CDR3aa: CASNKGQSSYEQYF

abundance: .
d_gene: TRBD2
v_gene: TRBV6-5
len: 16
j_gene: TRBJ2-1
CDR3nt: TGTGCCAGCAGTTCACCGGGACTAGCGTCCCACAATGAGCAGTTCTTC
CDR3aa: CASSSPGLASHNEQFF

abundance: once
d_gene: .
v_gene: TRBV18
len: 15
j_gene: TRBJ1-2
CDR3nt: TGTGCCAGCACCCCCCAAAACAGGGATGGGTACGGCTACACCTTC
CDR3aa: CASTPQNRDGYGYTF

abundance: .
d_gene: TRBD2
v_gene: TRBV7-9
len: 16
j_gene: TRBJ2-5
CDR3nt: TGTGCCAGCAGCTTATTTGTGGCGGGGGGACAAGAGACCCAGTACTTC
CDR3aa: CASSLFVAGGQETQYF

abundance: .
d_gene: .
v_gene: TRBV10-3
len: 15
j_gene: TRBJ1-2
CDR3nt: TGTGCCATCAGTGGGCAGGGACTAAATAACTATGGCTACACCTTC
CDR3aa: CAISGQGLNNYGYTF

abundance: .
d_gene: .
v_gene: TRBV27
len: 16
j_gene: TRBJ2-1
CDR3nt: TGTGCCAGCAGTGCATTATATGGTCAGGGCAACAATGAGCAGTTCTTC
CDR3aa: CASSALYGQGNNEQFF

abundance: .
d_gene: TRBD2
v_gene: TRBV5-1
len: 16
j_gene: TRBJ2-7
CDR3nt: TGCGCCAGCAGCTTGGTGACTAGCGGGATCGGGGTCGAGCAGTACTTC
CDR3aa: CASSLVTSGIGVEQYF

abundance: .
d_gene: .
v_gene: TRBV6-1
len: 14
j_gene: TRBJ1-2
CDR3nt: TGTGCCAGCAGTGAAGGTCAGGGGAGCTATGGCTACACCTTC
CDR3aa: CASSEGQGSYGYTF

abundance: once
d_gene: .
v_gene: TRBV27
len: 13
j_gene: TRBJ2-7
CDR3nt: TGTGCCAGCAGTTCCGGGGACTCCTACGAGCAGTACTTC
CDR3aa: CASSSGDSYEQYF

abundance: few
d_gene: TRBD2
v_gene: TRBV27
len: 16
j_gene: TRBJ2-1
CDR3nt: TGTGCCAGCGGCGGACTAGCGGGAGATCTACACAATGAGCAGTTCTTC
CDR3aa: CASGGLAGDLHNEQFF

abundance: .
d_gene: TRBD2
v_gene: TRBV5-8
len: 17
j_gene: TRBJ2-3
CDR3nt: TGTGCCAGCAGCTTGTTGGGACTAGCGGGGACCACAGATACGCAGTATTTT
CDR3aa: CASSLLGLAGTTDTQYF

abundance: few
d_gene: .
v_gene: TRBV4-3
len: 15
j_gene: TRBJ1-2
CDR3nt: TGCGCCAGCAGCCAATCATGGGGGGTAGGCGCTGGCTACACCTTC
CDR3aa: CASSQSWGVGAGYTF

abundance: .
d_gene: TRBD1
v_gene: TRBV7-2
len: 16
j_gene: TRBJ2-3
CDR3nt: TGTGCCAGCAGCTCCCGGGGACAGGGGTATTCAGATACGCAGTATTTT
CDR3aa: CASSSRGQGYSDTQYF

abundance: few
d_gene: TRBD1
v_gene: TRBV10-3
len: 15
j_gene: TRBJ1-5
CDR3nt: TGTGCCATCAGTGAGTCTCAGGGGGGCGTTCAGCCCCAGCATTTT
CDR3aa: CAISESQGGVQPQHF

abundance: .
d_gene: .
v_gene: TRBV6-4
len: 13
j_gene: TRBJ1-6
CDR3nt: TGTGCCAGCAGTCTTGGGGGGAATTCACCCCTCCACTTT
CDR3aa: CASSLGGNSPLHF

abundance: .
d_gene: TRBD2
v_gene: TRBV29-1
len: 13
j_gene: TRBJ2-7
CDR3nt: TGCAGCGTGGGGACTAGCGGGACCTACGAGCAGTACTTC
CDR3aa: CSVGTSGTYEQYF

abundance: .
d_gene: TRBD1
v_gene: TRBV27
len: 15
j_gene: TRBJ1-5
CDR3nt: TGTGCCAGCAGTTCGCACCGGGACAGGGCTCAGCCCCAGCATTTT
CDR3aa: CASSSHRDRAQPQHF

abundance: .
d_gene: TRBD1
v_gene: TRBV29-1
len: 15
j_gene: TRBJ2-3
CDR3nt: TGCAGCGTTAATCTGGGACAGGGGGCGACAGATACGCAGTATTTT
CDR3aa: CSVNLGQGATDTQYF

abundance: .
d_gene: TRBD1
v_gene: TRBV9
len: 13
j_gene: TRBJ1-5
CDR3nt: TGTGCCAGCAGCACAGGGGCCAATCAGCCCCAGCATTTT
CDR3aa: CASSTGANQPQHF

abundance: .
d_gene: TRBD1
v_gene: TRBV5-4
len: 17
j_gene: TRBJ1-1
CDR3nt: TGTGCCAGCAGCTTGGGACTACCAGGACAGGGTAACACTGAAGCTTTCTTT
CDR3aa: CASSLGLPGQGNTEAFF

abundance: .
d_gene: .
v_gene: TRBV7-2
len: 12
j_gene: TRBJ2-1
CDR3nt: TGTGCCAGCAGCTTAGGTATCAATGAGCAGTTCTTC
CDR3aa: CASSLGINEQFF

abundance: .
d_gene: .
v_gene: TRBV15
len: 15
j_gene: TRBJ1-1
CDR3nt: TGTGCCACCAGCAGAGATCCAGGGGTGAACACTGAAGCTTTCTTT
CDR3aa: CATSRDPGVNTEAFF

abundance: .
d_gene: .
v_gene: TRBV6-5
len: 15
j_gene: TRBJ2-2
CDR3nt: TGTGCCAGCACCCAGTTCGGCTTAGCCCCCGGGGAGCTGTTTTTT
CDR3aa: CASTQFGLAPGELFF

abundance: .
d_gene: TRBD1
v_gene: TRBV5-1
len: 14
j_gene: TRBJ1-2
CDR3nt: TGCGCCAGCAGCCGGGACAGCAGTAACTATGGCTACACCTTC
CDR3aa: CASSRDSSNYGYTF

abundance: once
d_gene: .
v_gene: TRBV5-1
len: 14
j_gene: TRBJ2-7
CDR3nt: TGCGCCAGCAGCTTGGACGGGACATCCTACGAGCAGTACTTC
CDR3aa: CASSLDGTSYEQYF

abundance: .
d_gene: .
v_gene: TRBV5-1
len: 15
j_gene: TRBJ2-7
CDR3nt: TGCGCCAGCAGCCCGCGCGGGGCGGAGGAAGCCGAGCAGTACTTC
CDR3aa: CASSPRGAEEAEQYF

abundance: .
d_gene: TRBD2
v_gene: TRBV18
len: 16
j_gene: TRBJ2-3
CDR3nt: TGTGCCAGCTCACCCCTAGCGGGGGGTAGCACAGATACGCAGTATTTT
CDR3aa: CASSPLAGGSTDTQYF

abundance: .
d_gene: .
v_gene: TRBV19
len: 13
j_gene: TRBJ1-2
CDR3nt: TGTGCCAGTAGTACGCCAGGGGACTATGGCTACACCTTC
CDR3aa: CASSTPGDYGYTF

abundance: few
d_gene: .
v_gene: TRBV18
len: 15
j_gene: TRBJ1-5
CDR3nt: TGTGCCAGCTCAAAGACAAGGTCTAGCAATCAGCCCCAGCATTTT
CDR3aa: CASSKTRSSNQPQHF

abundance: .
d_gene: TRBD1
v_gene: TRBV6-1
len: 10
j_gene: TRBJ2-1
CDR3nt: TGTGTAGGGGGCAGGAATGAGCAGTTCTTC
CDR3aa: CVGGRNEQFF

abundance: .
d_gene: .
v_gene: TRBV10-1
len: 12
j_gene: TRBJ2-1
CDR3nt: TGCGCCAGCAGTGAGTCTTTCCCAGGGAAGTTCTTC
CDR3aa: CASSESFPGKFF

abundance: once
d_gene: TRBD2
v_gene: TRBV27
len: 15
j_gene: TRBJ2-7
CDR3nt: TGTGCCAGCAGTCCGGGGACTAGCGGAAATTCCTGGCAGTACTTC
CDR3aa: CASSPGTSGNSWQYF

abundance: .
d_gene: TRBD1
v_gene: TRBV14
len: 13
j_gene: TRBJ1-1
CDR3nt: TGTGCCAGCAGCGGACAGGGAGGGACTGAAGCTTTCTTT
CDR3aa: CASSGQGGTEAFF

abundance: few
d_gene: .
v_gene: TRBV6-5
len: 14
j_gene: TRBJ2-1
CDR3nt: TGTGCCAGCAGTTACGGGCGGGGCCACAATGAGCAGTTCTTC
CDR3aa: CASSYGRGHNEQFF

abundance: once
d_gene: .
v_gene: TRBV5-6
len: 17
j_gene: TRBJ2-3
CDR3nt: TGTGCCAGCAGCTTGCTAGGTGGGACTCTCGGCACAGATACGCAGTATTTT
CDR3aa: CASSLLGGTLGTDTQYF

abundance: .
d_gene: TRBD1
v_gene: TRBV4-2
len: 18
j_gene: TRBJ1-2
CDR3nt: TGTGCCAGCAGCCCAACTCCGGGACAGGGGGATAGCGGCTATGGCTACACCTTC
CDR3aa: CASSPTPGQGDSGYGYTF

abundance: .
d_gene: .
v_gene: TRBV30
len: 15
j_gene: TRBJ1-2
CDR3nt: TGTGCCTGGAGTGCGGGTACCGCCAAATCCTATGGCTACACCTTC
CDR3aa: CAWSAGTAKSYGYTF

abundance: .
d_gene: TRBD1
v_gene: TRBV18
len: 14
j_gene: TRBJ1-1
CDR3nt: TGTGCCAGCTCATCAGGACAGGTTAACACTGAAGCTTTCTTT
CDR3aa: CASSSGQVNTEAFF

abundance: .
d_gene: .
v_gene: TRBV7-2
len: 14
j_gene: TRBJ1-1
CDR3nt: TGTGCCAGCAGCTTAGCGACAGGATCCACTGAAGCTTTCTTT
CDR3aa: CASSLATGSTEAFF

abundance: .
d_gene: .
v_gene: TRBV5-1
len: 14
j_gene: TRBJ2-5
CDR3nt: TGCGCCAGCAGCTTGGATTCGGGAAGAGAGACCCAGTACTTC
CDR3aa: CASSLDSGRETQYF